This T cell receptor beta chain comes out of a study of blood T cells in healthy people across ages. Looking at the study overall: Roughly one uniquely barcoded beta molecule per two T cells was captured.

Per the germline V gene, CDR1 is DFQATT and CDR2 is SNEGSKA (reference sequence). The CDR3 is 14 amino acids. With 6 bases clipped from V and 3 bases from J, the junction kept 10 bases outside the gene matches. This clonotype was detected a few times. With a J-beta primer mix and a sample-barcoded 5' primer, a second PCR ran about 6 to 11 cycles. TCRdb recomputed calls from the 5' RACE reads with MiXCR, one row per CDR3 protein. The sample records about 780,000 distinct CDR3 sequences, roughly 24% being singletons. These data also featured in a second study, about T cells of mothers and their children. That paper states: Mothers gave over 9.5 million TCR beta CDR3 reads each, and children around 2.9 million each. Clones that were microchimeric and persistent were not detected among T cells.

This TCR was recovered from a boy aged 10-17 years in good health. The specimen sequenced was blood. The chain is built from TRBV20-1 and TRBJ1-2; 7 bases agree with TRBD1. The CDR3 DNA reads TGCAGTGCCCAAGGGGGCCCCAGCTACTATGGCTACACCTTC. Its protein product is CSAQGGPSYYGYTF.